This is a list of T cell receptor beta chains from one sample in a study of shared clonotypes between healthy human individuals. This table comes from immunoSEQ multiplex PCR, and its TCRdb copy is limited to in-frame clones, with some not included. The table includes around 350,000 clones, around 67% detected once. Sequencing used memory CD4+ T cells sorted from blood. These receptor sequences come from a man under 40 in good health. The CDR3 runs from the conserved cysteine through the conserved F or W. The D gene is left open where the match is weak. The size entry is marked missing in some rows and otherwise reads once, few, many or a size class.

J gene,V gene,clone size,D gene,CDR3 length,CDR3 protein,CDR3 DNA
TRBJ1-1,TRBV19,.,.,15,CASSIDHGRNTEAFF,TGTGCCAGTAGTATAGATCACGGGAGAAACACTGAAGCTTTCTTT
TRBJ2-1,TRBV10-3,.,.,15,CAISELERSYNEQFF,TGTGCCATCAGTGAGCTCGAGCGGTCCTACAATGAGCAGTTCTTC
TRBJ2-7,TRBV18,.,TRBD1,15,CASSPPSDRAYEQYF,TGTGCCAGCTCACCACCGTCGGACAGGGCCTACGAGCAGTACTTC
TRBJ2-2,TRBV30,once,.,13,CAWRRVVTGELFF,TGTGCCTGGAGGAGAGTAGTCACCGGGGAGCTGTTTTTT
TRBJ2-3,TRBV27,.,.,14,CASSFSTSTDTQYF,TGTGCCAGCAGTTTCTCGACCAGCACAGATACGCAGTATTTT
TRBJ2-3,TRBV5-1,.,.,14,CASSPKTVPDTQYF,TGCGCCAGCAGCCCAAAGACGGTCCCAGATACGCAGTATTTT
TRBJ2-7,TRBV29-1,.,.,15,CSVEDRRLGVYEQYF,TGCAGCGTTGAAGATCGACGTCTGGGCGTCTACGAGCAGTACTTC
TRBJ2-1,TRBV5-8,.,.,16,CASSLVRGVAYNEQFF,TGTGCCAGCAGCTTAGTGAGGGGAGTGGCATACAATGAGCAGTTCTTC
TRBJ1-1,TRBV18,.,TRBD1,14,CASSLQGARTEAFF,TGTGCCAGCTCACTACAGGGGGCGCGCACTGAAGCTTTCTTT
TRBJ1-1,TRBV28,.,.,11,CASSFATEAFF,TGTGCCAGCAGTTTTGCTACTGAAGCTTTCTTT
TRBJ1-1,TRBV7-2,.,.,14,CASLRADLNTEAFF,TGTGCCAGCCTCCGGGCAGACCTGAACACTGAAGCTTTCTTT
TRBJ2-3,TRBV9,.,TRBD2,13,CASSSGGPDTQYF,TGTGCCAGCAGCTCGGGAGGCCCAGATACGCAGTATTTT
TRBJ2-2,TRBV7-3,.,TRBD1,14,CASSLKGQGKELFF,TGTGCCAGCAGCTTAAAGGGACAGGGGAAGGAGCTGTTTTTT
TRBJ2-2,TRBV9,.,TRBD2,16,CASSVDPAGVAGELFF,TGTGCCAGCAGCGTAGATCCGGCGGGAGTGGCCGGGGAGCTGTTTTTT
TRBJ2-7,TRBV2,.,.,14,CASSETGGAYEQYF,TGTGCCAGCAGTGAAACGGGGGGCGCTTACGAGCAGTACTTC
TRBJ2-7,TRBV5-1,.,TRBD2,18,CASSLRSWTSNKFYEQYF,TGCGCCAGCAGCCTGCGCTCCTGGACTAGCAACAAATTCTACGAGCAGTACTTC
TRBJ1-4,TRBV7-6,.,TRBD1,15,CASSYNRGFNEKLFF,TGTGCCAGCAGTTACAACAGGGGCTTCAATGAAAAACTGTTTTTT
TRBJ2-3,TRBV29-1,.,.,14,CSVEGGFGTDTQYF,TGCAGCGTTGAAGGGGGTTTTGGCACAGATACGCAGTATTTT
TRBJ2-5,TRBV19,many,.,14,CASSGGAGQETQYF,TGTGCCAGTAGTGGCGGGGCAGGCCAAGAGACCCAGTACTTC
TRBJ2-3,TRBV30,.,TRBD1,17,CACKQGRLARDTDTQYF,TGTGCCTGCAAACAGGGGCGGTTAGCGAGAGACACAGATACGCAGTATTTT
TRBJ2-7,TRBV2,.,.,12,CASSGQNYEQYF,TGTGCCAGCAGTGGACAGAACTACGAGCAGTACTTC
TRBJ2-7,TRBV30,.,.,12,CAWIIGATEQYF,TGTGCCTGGATTATAGGCGCCACGGAGCAGTACTTC
TRBJ2-5,TRBV9,.,.,13,CASSVERGEIQYF,TGTGCCAGCAGCGTGGAGCGTGGCGAGATCCAGTACTTC
TRBJ1-1,TRBV30,.,.,13,CAWTRGFGTEAFF,TGTGCCTGGACGAGGGGTTTCGGGACTGAAGCTTTCTTT
TRBJ2-7,TRBV29-1,many,.,16,CSVVPTDRLSSYEQYF,TGCAGCGTTGTTCCTACCGACAGGCTATCCTCCTACGAGCAGTACTTC
TRBJ2-7,TRBV7-9,many,.,15,CASSFIRGSDYEQYF,TGTGCCAGCAGCTTCATCAGGGGTTCGGACTACGAGCAGTACTTC
TRBJ1-2,TRBV6-6,.,.,14,CASTKLGDESGYTF,TGTGCCAGCACCAAATTAGGGGACGAGAGTGGCTACACCTTC
TRBJ1-1,TRBV5-4,.,.,13,CASSGGVRTEAFF,TGTGCCAGCAGCGGAGGGGTGCGAACTGAAGCTTTCTTT
TRBJ1-3,TRBV18,few,.,15,CASSPQTLTGNTIYF,TGTGCCAGCTCACCACAGACACTTACTGGAAACACCATATATTTT